This paragraph reports one TCR beta chain. Which antigen it targets is not known. Per-base qualities were not stored, and no clone one base away is much larger. This sample is drawn from a study of blood T cell repertoires in COVID-19 (dated by TCRdb to the early 2020s). In the study overall: The collaborator samples originated in the United States, Italy and Spain and spanned the acute and convalescent phases of COVID-19. The material from the prospective study consisted of cDNA or gDNA derived from T cells, B-cell-depleted T cells, or PBMCs. Deeply sampled blood TCRbeta repertoires from subjects exposed to, actively infected with, or recovered from COVID-19 were included in the dataset. The repertoires were released in a freely available public database intended as a resource for research on the immune response to SARS-CoV-2. The samples were drawn from the first 160 participants of the ongoing ImmuneRACE study and from some 1,300 subjects provided by 6 global collaborators. A de-identified subject ID, COVID-19 status, age in years and sex were almost always included in the sample metadata. Where available, HLA class I and class II types were obtained from metadata supplied by the sample provider rather than from assay-based typing. General study outcomes and caveats: The amount of clinical and demographic metadata varied by source and participant and was provided uncurated.

Relative to germline, V is missing 1 base and J is missing 1 base, with 4 bases of the junction outside any gene match. The germline V gene (reference sequence) gives CDR1 as GTSNPN and CDR2 as SVGIG. Including the terminal cysteine and phenylalanine, the CDR3 comprises 16 residues. The retained sequence is limited to the CDR3, 48 bases, with the frame set at the first base. Collaborating institutions collected whole blood in K2EDTA tubes following their own protocols. For TCRbeta analysis, collaborators shipped samples in one of three forms: frozen whole blood, isolated PBMCs, or DNA extracted from either of those sample types. TCRbeta CDR3 regions were amplified from genomic DNA using the immunoSEQ Assay, a bias-controlled multiplex PCR. The study's own analysis went as follows. Within the assay, amplification of reference gene primers was used to estimate how many nucleated cells each sample contained. Sequence reads were collapsed and filtered to measure the absolute abundance of every unique TCRbeta CDR3 rearrangement. For each sample, productive Simpson clonality was calculated as the square root of Simpson's diversity index across productive rearrangements. The table comes from immuneACCESS by way of TCRdb, which keeps in-frame sequences with V and J called. Part of the clones is missing from these tables; in studies checked, under half for an unresolved V gene and the rest for unknown reasons. The V and J calls and clone size were taken over from that table, and D and trimming were inferred from the DNA. Across this sample there are about 280,000 clones, with 85% seen only once. The top ten clones comprise 4.5% to 6% of the sample.

Material: peripheral blood. The clonotype comes from a man aged 45 to 65 with active or convalescent COVID-19. This chain joins TRBV30 to TRBJ2-6, with 7 bases in between that match TRBD2. The CDR3 has the sequence CAWSDPGGSGANVLTF. The DNA reads TGTGCCTGGAGTGATCCCGGGGGGTCTGGGGCCAACGTCCTGACTTTC.